The rows below give T cell receptor beta chains drawn from one sample of a study of T cells after somatic rescue of genetic block. Clones were sequenced by immunoSEQ multiplex PCR, and TCRdb holds only the in-frame ones, with some missing. The profile shows around 64,000 clones, about 91% of them singletons. Sequenced material: peripheral blood mononuclear cells (PBMCs). The origin of the receptors is a man aged 35-49 years. Both conserved end residues are trimmed from each CDR3. Each record gives: V gene, J gene, clone size, CDR3 protein. Size is stated for part of the rows, as once, few or many counts, or as a class when the clone is expanded.

V gene: TRBV13; J gene: TRBJ2-2; clone size: NA; CDR3 protein: ASSLATSGSVGELF
V gene: TRBV6-5; J gene: TRBJ2-1; clone size: once; CDR3 protein: ASRDQGNEQF
V gene: TRBV25-1; J gene: NA; clone size: NA; CDR3 protein: ASRDRASYEQY
V gene: TRBV6-1; J gene: TRBJ1-3; clone size: NA; CDR3 protein: ASSEAGGTGNTIY
V gene: TRBV15; J gene: TRBJ2-7; clone size: NA; CDR3 protein: ATSRDGGLASEQY
V gene: TRBV5-1; J gene: TRBJ2-7; clone size: NA; CDR3 protein: ASSFLDRGGEQY
V gene: TRBV28; J gene: TRBJ2-7; clone size: once; CDR3 protein: ASIRGVPPYEQY
V gene: TRBV5-1; J gene: TRBJ1-4; clone size: once; CDR3 protein: ASTKSGITNEKLF
V gene: TRBV18; J gene: TRBJ1-2; clone size: once; CDR3 protein: ASSQQWEANYGYT
V gene: TRBV11-2; J gene: TRBJ2-4; clone size: once; CDR3 protein: ASSSLLALGNIQY
V gene: TRBV5-6; J gene: TRBJ2-7; clone size: NA; CDR3 protein: ASSLTAYEQY
V gene: TRBV18; J gene: TRBJ1-6; clone size: NA; CDR3 protein: ASSPRDSSYNSPLH
V gene: TRBV5-6; J gene: TRBJ1-1; clone size: NA; CDR3 protein: ASSSIDRDMEAF
V gene: TRBV6-5; J gene: TRBJ2-2; clone size: few; CDR3 protein: ASKAGRLGPGELF
V gene: TRBV5-1; J gene: TRBJ2-5; clone size: once; CDR3 protein: ASSLGTHQETQY
V gene: TRBV4-1; J gene: TRBJ1-1; clone size: few; CDR3 protein: ASSPGQPNMNTEAF
V gene: TRBV28; J gene: TRBJ2-5; clone size: NA; CDR3 protein: ASSLEETQY
V gene: TRBV19; J gene: TRBJ1-1; clone size: once; CDR3 protein: ASSNGQGRGTEAF
V gene: TRBV10-2; J gene: TRBJ2-2; clone size: few; CDR3 protein: ASSRTGDTGELF
V gene: TRBV2; J gene: TRBJ1-2; clone size: few; CDR3 protein: ASSDEDGYT
V gene: TRBV19; J gene: TRBJ2-1; clone size: NA; CDR3 protein: ASSIVAGGSYNEQF
V gene: TRBV6-6; J gene: TRBJ2-7; clone size: once; CDR3 protein: ASTWDSGSYEQY
V gene: TRBV2; J gene: TRBJ1-4; clone size: NA; CDR3 protein: ASSEALRTVYVNEKLF
V gene: TRBV11-2; J gene: TRBJ1-2; clone size: NA; CDR3 protein: ASSSGSSHYGYT
V gene: TRBV15; J gene: TRBJ2-1; clone size: NA; CDR3 protein: ATSIYFPGEQF
V gene: TRBV27; J gene: TRBJ2-1; clone size: NA; CDR3 protein: ASSGTSGYNEQF
V gene: TRBV27; J gene: TRBJ2-7; clone size: few; CDR3 protein: ASSTPGHFPGGLYEQY
V gene: TRBV7-8; J gene: TRBJ2-2; clone size: NA; CDR3 protein: ASKSTSLYTGELF
V gene: TRBV27; J gene: TRBJ2-2; clone size: NA; CDR3 protein: ASSFPGNTGELF
V gene: TRBV2; J gene: TRBJ2-1; clone size: once; CDR3 protein: AEWGRRNDEQF
V gene: TRBV7-2; J gene: TRBJ2-5; clone size: NA; CDR3 protein: ASSLERGLGEQY
V gene: TRBV5-8; J gene: TRBJ1-3; clone size: NA; CDR3 protein: ASSLRGAGNTIY
V gene: TRBV5-4; J gene: TRBJ2-5; clone size: NA; CDR3 protein: ASSFVGGQETQY
V gene: TRBV5-1; J gene: TRBJ2-7; clone size: NA; CDR3 protein: ASSPGSNSYEQY
V gene: TRBV4-2; J gene: TRBJ2-1; clone size: NA; CDR3 protein: ASSPNPSRYNEQF
V gene: TRBV6-5; J gene: TRBJ2-3; clone size: NA; CDR3 protein: ASSRGDTQY
V gene: TRBV7-2; J gene: TRBJ2-1; clone size: NA; CDR3 protein: ASSPGAHLEQF
V gene: TRBV7-9; J gene: TRBJ2-5; clone size: NA; CDR3 protein: ASSPSGQGLKETQY
V gene: TRBV15; J gene: TRBJ2-7; clone size: NA; CDR3 protein: ATSRDQGLYEQY
V gene: TRBV4-3; J gene: TRBJ1-5; clone size: few; CDR3 protein: ASSQEVQGAQH
V gene: TRBV11-2; J gene: TRBJ2-6; clone size: NA; CDR3 protein: ASSLDSSSGANVLT
V gene: TRBV2; J gene: TRBJ1-6; clone size: NA; CDR3 protein: ASSEDNSPLH
V gene: TRBV6-1; J gene: TRBJ1-4; clone size: few; CDR3 protein: ASSEVVEEKLF
V gene: TRBV5-5; J gene: TRBJ2-3; clone size: NA; CDR3 protein: ASSFVSDTQY
V gene: TRBV7-9; J gene: TRBJ2-7; clone size: NA; CDR3 protein: ASSSGTGSDEQY
V gene: TRBV18; J gene: TRBJ1-1; clone size: once; CDR3 protein: ASSPPGSQDTEAF
V gene: TRBV19; J gene: TRBJ1-4; clone size: NA; CDR3 protein: ASSILGADDEKLF
V gene: TRBV4-1; J gene: TRBJ2-1; clone size: NA; CDR3 protein: ASSAPSGGALNEQF
V gene: TRBV6-6; J gene: TRBJ2-7; clone size: NA; CDR3 protein: ASSYSGGETYEQY
V gene: TRBV7-9; J gene: TRBJ1-1; clone size: NA; CDR3 protein: ASRTGAEAF
V gene: TRBV30; J gene: TRBJ2-3; clone size: NA; CDR3 protein: AWCHERGSTDTQY
V gene: TRBV13; J gene: TRBJ1-5; clone size: once; CDR3 protein: ASSGGVNQPQH